The clone carrying this TCR beta chain was picked up many times. These data are taken from a study of early T cells in non-severe SARS-CoV-2 infection. This CDR3 is built from 15 residues. The germline gives CDR1 MNHEY, CDR2 SMNVEV (reference sequence). V lost 3 bases, J lost 5 bases, and 5 bases stayed unmatched. Each CDR3 protein is one row after TCRdb ran MiXCR on the 5' RACE reads. The sample has 25,000 to 35,000 distinct CDR3 sequences, about 4.5% seen once. The chain carries TRBV27 and TRBJ2-1, with 9 bases fitting TRBD2. The sequencing sample was made of whole blood. The receptor's source is an adult who was a healthcare worker with PCR-confirmed SARS-CoV-2 infection or an uninfected control (not recorded which). Written as DNA, the CDR3 is TGTGCCAGCAGTTTGATAAGCGGGGGGCACAATGAGCAGTTCTTC. This translates into CASSLISGGHNEQFF.